The subject of this entry is one T cell receptor (beta chain). The source of the sample is a study of siplizumab effects on memory and regulatory T cells. This CDR3 region has 13 residues. The germline V gene has CDR1 KGHSH and CDR2 LQKENI. Deletions cut 2 bases from V and 5 bases from J, with 9 bases between. Assay: immunoSEQ multiplex PCR; the TCRdb copy retains only in-frame clones and omits some. In the table there are fewer than 120,000 clones, around nine tenths of which are singletons. The specimen was CD4+ T cells sorted from blood. This sequence was found in a human donor in good health. V gene TRBV18 combines with J gene TRBJ2-5; no firm D call. The CDR3 here is CASSPNPRETQYF. The DNA of the CDR3 is TGTGCCAGCTCACCAAACCCTCGGGAGACCCAGTACTTC.